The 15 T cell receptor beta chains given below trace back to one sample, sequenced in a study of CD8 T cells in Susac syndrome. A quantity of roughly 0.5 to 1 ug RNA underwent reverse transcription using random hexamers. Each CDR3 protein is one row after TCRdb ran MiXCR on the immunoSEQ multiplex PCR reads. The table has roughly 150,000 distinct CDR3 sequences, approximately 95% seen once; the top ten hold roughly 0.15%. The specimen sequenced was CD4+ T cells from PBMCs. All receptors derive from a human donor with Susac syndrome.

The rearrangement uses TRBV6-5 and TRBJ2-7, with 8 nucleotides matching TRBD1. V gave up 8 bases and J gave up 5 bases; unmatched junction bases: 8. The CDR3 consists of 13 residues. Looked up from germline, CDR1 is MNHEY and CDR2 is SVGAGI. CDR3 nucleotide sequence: TGTGCCAGCCTAGGACAGGGAAAGCACGAGCAGTACTTC. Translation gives CASLGQGKHEQYF.

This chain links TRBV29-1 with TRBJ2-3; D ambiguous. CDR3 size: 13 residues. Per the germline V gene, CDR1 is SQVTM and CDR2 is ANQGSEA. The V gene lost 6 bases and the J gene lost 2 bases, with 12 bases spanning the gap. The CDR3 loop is CSVPLPVTDTQYF. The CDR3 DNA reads TGCAGCGTGCCCCTACCCGTCACAGATACGCAGTATTTT.

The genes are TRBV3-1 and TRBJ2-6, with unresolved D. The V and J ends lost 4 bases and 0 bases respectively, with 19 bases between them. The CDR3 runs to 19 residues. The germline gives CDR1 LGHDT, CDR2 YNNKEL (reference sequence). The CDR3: CASSPPASTAYSGANVLTF. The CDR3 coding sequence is TGTGCCAGCAGCCCTCCCGCTTCGACGGCTTACTCTGGGGCCAACGTCCTGACTTTC.

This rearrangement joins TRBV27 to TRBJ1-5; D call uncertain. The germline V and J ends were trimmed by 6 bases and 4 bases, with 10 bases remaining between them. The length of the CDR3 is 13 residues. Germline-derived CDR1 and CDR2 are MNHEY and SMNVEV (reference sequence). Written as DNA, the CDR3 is TGTGCCAGCAGGACCGGGCCAAATCAGCCCCAGCATTTT. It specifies CASRTGPNQPQHF.

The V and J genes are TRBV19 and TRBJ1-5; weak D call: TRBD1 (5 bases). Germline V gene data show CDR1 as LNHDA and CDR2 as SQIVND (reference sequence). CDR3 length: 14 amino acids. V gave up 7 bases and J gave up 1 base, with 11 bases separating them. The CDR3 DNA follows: TGTGCCAGTACTCCTCGACAGAGCAATCAGCCCCAGCATTTT. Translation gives CASTPRQSNQPQHF.

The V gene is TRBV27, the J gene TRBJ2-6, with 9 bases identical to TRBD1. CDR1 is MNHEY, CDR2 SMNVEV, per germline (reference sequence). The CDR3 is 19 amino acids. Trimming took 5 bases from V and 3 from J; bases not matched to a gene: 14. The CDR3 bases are TGTGCCAGCAGTGCAAGGACAGGGGAAGCCTGGGGTGGGGCCAACGTCCTGACTTTC. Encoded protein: CASSARTGEAWGGANVLTF.

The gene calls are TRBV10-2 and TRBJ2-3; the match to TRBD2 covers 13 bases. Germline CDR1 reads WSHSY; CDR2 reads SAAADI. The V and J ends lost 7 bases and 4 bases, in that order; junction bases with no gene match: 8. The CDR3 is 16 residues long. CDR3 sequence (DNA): TGCGCCAGCACCACGAGGACTAGCGGGGGCTCAGATACGCAGTATTTT. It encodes CASTTRTSGGSDTQYF.

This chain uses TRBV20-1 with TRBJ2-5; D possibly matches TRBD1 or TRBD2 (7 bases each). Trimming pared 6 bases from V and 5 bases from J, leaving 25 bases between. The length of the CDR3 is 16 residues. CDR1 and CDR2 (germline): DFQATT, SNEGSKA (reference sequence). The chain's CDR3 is CSALGMVGQGGETQYF. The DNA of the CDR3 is TGCAGTGCCCTAGGGATGGTTGGGCAGGGGGGGGAGACCCAGTACTTC.

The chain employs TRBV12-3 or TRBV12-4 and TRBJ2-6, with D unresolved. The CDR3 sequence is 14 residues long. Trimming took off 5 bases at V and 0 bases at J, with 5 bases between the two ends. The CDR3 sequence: CASSVRSGANVLTF. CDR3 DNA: TGTGCCAGCAGTGTTCGCTCTGGGGCCAACGTCCTGACTTTC.

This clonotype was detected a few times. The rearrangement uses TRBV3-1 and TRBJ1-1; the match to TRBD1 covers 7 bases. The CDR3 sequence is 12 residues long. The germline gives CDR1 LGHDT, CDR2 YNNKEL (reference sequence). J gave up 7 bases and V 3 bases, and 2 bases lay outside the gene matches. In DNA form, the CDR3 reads TGTGCCAGCAGCCAGACAGGGCTTGAAGCTTTCTTT. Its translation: CASSQTGLEAFF.

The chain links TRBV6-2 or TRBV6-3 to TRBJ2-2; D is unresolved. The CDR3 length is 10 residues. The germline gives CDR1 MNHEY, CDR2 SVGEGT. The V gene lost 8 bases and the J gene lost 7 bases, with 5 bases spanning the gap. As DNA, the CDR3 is TGTGCCAGCTTGGGCGGGGAGCTGTTTTTT. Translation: CASLGGELFF.

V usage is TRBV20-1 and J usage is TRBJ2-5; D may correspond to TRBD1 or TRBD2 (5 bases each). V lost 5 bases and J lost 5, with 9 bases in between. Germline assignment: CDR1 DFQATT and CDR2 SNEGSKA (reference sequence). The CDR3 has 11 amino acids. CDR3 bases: TGCAGTGCTCGGTGGGGGGAGACCCAGTACTTC. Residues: CSARWGETQYF.

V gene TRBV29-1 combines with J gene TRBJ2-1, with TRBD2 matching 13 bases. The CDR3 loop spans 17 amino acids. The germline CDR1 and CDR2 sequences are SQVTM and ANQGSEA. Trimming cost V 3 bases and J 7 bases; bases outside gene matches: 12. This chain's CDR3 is CSVEETSGGIWVNEQFF. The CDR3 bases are TGCAGCGTTGAGGAGACTAGCGGGGGGATTTGGGTGAATGAGCAGTTCTTC.

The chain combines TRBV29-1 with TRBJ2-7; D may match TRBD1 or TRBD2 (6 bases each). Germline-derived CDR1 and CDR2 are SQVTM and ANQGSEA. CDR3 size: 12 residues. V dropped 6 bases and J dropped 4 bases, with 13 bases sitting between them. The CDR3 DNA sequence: TGCAGCGTCGGAGGGGGGTTTTACGAGCAGTACTTC. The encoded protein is CSVGGGFYEQYF.

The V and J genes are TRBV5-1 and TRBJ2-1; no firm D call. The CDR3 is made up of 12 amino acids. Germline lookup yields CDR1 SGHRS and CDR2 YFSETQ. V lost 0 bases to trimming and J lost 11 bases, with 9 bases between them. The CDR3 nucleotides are TGCGCCAGCAGCTTGGATGAGGCCCAGCAGTTCTTC. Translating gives CASSLDEAQQFF.